The clone carrying this TCR beta chain has a single count. Germline CDR1 and CDR2: KGHDR and SFDVKD. This CDR3 spans 11 amino acids. Trimming stripped 5 bases from V and 9 bases from J, with 7 bases between. Source study methods: Scientists estimated how many nucleated cells there were by amplifying reference gene primers. The repertoire was sequenced with immunoSEQ multiplex PCR; TCRdb's copy has only in-frame clones and lacks some. V, J and clone size are those of that table, while D and trimming were read from the DNA. The sample has 60,000 to 80,000 clones, just under 95% seen once; the top ten hold around 6%. The source of the sample is a study of blood T cell repertoires in COVID-19. Study-wide background: Spain, Italy and the United States supplied samples that represented acute and convalescent COVID-19. T cells, B-cell-depleted T cells, or PBMCs supplied cDNA or gDNA.

The chain employs TRBV24-1 and TRBJ2-1; D call uncertain. The sequence was collected from a human donor in a cohort sampled during active COVID-19. The sequenced material came from peripheral blood. The CDR3 here is CATSASGEQFF. The CDR3 region has the DNA TGTGCCACCAGTGCGTCGGGTGAGCAGTTCTTC.